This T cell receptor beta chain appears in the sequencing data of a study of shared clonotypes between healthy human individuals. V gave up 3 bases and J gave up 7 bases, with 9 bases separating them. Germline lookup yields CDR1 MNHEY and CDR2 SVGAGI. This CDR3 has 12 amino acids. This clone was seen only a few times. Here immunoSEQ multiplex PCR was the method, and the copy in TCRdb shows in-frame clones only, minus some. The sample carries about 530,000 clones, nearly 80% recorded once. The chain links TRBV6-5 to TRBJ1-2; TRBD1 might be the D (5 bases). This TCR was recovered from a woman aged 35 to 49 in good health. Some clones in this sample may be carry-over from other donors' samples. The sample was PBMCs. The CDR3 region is CASSYRQGGYTF. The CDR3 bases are TGTGCCAGCAGTTATCGTCAGGGTGGCTACACCTTC.